The sequence of this TCR beta chain was determined in a study of OX40 agonist ivuxolimab in advanced cancers. Overall study findings and caveats: More expanded clones were found, on average, in CD8+ than in CD4+ T cells. Specificity for antigen went undetermined in the expanded peripheral T cells.

Comment on this clone: The antigen is undetermined.

Individuals having autoimmune disease history or systemic immunosuppression were not enrolled. The method was immunoSEQ multiplex PCR; TCRdb's version includes in-frame clones alone and lacks a portion of them. The sample contains around 34,000 clones, under 85% of which appear only once. The CDR3 spans 16 residues. This material consisted of CD4+ or CD8+ T cells sorted from blood, taken in a trial of the OX40 agonist ivuxolimab. This sequence joins TRBV7-5 and TRBJ2-2; the table's TRBD1 call for D was not verified on the DNA. TRBV7-5 is noted as a pseudogene. The receptor's source is an adult with an advanced solid tumor such as melanoma, head and neck, liver or kidney cancer. Written as DNA, the CDR3 is TGTGCCAGAAGCGCTACAGGGACACCTAACACCGGGGAGCTGTTTTTT. This sequence encodes CARSATGTPNTGELFF.